This T cell receptor beta chain came from a study of metastatic and nonmetastatic thyroid tumors. Study background: Repertoires were compared across blood and tumor or nodule tissue from malignant and benign thyroid patients. Study-wide points: Across blood and tumor, TCR beta diversity in malignant thyroid tumors was reportedly significantly higher than in benign nodules.

Patients had received no treatment of any kind before thyroid surgery. CDR1 and CDR2 (germline): SGDLS, YYNGEE. With 2 bases clipped from V and 5 bases from J, the junction kept 5 bases outside the gene matches. The CDR3 contains 15 residues. In this sample, this clone turned up many times. Antigen unknown. Per the authors' pipeline: Variation in CDR3 across clinicopathological groups served as the basis for constructing a distant-metastasis classifier in papillary thyroid cancer. TCRdb re-analyzed the PCR reads through MiXCR. None of the V and J calls come from the authors' own analysis; TCRdb made them. The data contain about 43,000 clones, approximately 3% of them seen just once; the ten biggest clones take up roughly a tenth.

This chain connects TRBV9 to TRBJ2-1; 9 nucleotides match TRBD2. The sequenced sample was blood. The TCR sequence derives from a female donor with papillary thyroid cancer or a benign thyroid nodule (not recorded which). Some clones in this sample may be carry-over from other donors' samples. The CDR3 bases are TGTGCCAGCAGCGTTGCGGGAGGGTCCCACAATGAGCAGTTCTTC. Translated: CASSVAGGSHNEQFF.